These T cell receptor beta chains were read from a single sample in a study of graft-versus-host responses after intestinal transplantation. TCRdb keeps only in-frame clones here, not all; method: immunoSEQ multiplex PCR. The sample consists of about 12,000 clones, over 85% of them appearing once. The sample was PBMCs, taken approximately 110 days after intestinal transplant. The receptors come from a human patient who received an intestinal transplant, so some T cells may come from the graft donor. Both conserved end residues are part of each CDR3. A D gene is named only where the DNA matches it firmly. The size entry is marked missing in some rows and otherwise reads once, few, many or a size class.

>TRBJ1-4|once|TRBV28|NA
CASSAQGDEKLFF
TGTGCCAGCAGTGCCCAGGGTGATGAAAAACTGTTTTTT
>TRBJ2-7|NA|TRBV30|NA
CAWSLGGDAEQYF
TGTGCCTGGTCCCTAGGGGGGGATGCCGAGCAGTACTTC
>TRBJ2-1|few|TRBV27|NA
CASSLFGLIGDNEQFF
TGTGCCAGCAGTTTATTCGGACTCATAGGCGACAATGAGCAGTTCTTC
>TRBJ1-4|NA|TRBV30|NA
CAWSVGRREKLFF
TGTGCCTGGAGTGTGGGGAGGAGAGAAAAACTGTTTTTT
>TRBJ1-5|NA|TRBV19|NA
CASSIRDLLNQPQHF
TGTGCCAGTAGTATTAGAGACCTCCTGAATCAGCCCCAGCATTTT
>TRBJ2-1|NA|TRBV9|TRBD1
CASSPGTVEYNEQFF
TGTGCCAGCAGCCCCGGGACAGTCGAATACAATGAGCAGTTCTTC
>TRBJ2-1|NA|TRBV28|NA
CASSLDQGIGNEQFF
TGTGCCAGCAGTTTAGATCAGGGGATCGGCAATGAGCAGTTCTTC
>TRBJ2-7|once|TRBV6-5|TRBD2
CASSRGLAGKYEQYF
TGTGCCAGCAGCCGGGGACTAGCGGGAAAGTACGAGCAGTACTTC
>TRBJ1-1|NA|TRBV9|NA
CASSVQGTDEAFF
TGTGCCAGCAGCGTTCAGGGTACGGATGAAGCTTTCTTT
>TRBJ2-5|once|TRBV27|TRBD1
CASSPRQGMSETQYF
TGTGCCAGCAGTCCGCGACAGGGTATGTCAGAGACCCAGTACTTC